One sample yielded the 18 T cell receptor beta chains listed below, sequenced in a study of shared clonotypes between healthy human individuals. Profiling relied on immunoSEQ multiplex PCR, and the TCRdb table lists in-frame clones only, not all of them. Of 450,000 to 650,000 clones listed, roughly four fifths were seen once; the top ten hold more than 10%. Sequences were obtained from PBMCs. The receptors shown here come from a woman aged 40-49 years in good health. Some clones in this sample may be carry-over from other donors' samples.

This chain links TRBV4-1 with TRBJ2-2, with D maybe TRBD2 (6 bases). CDR1 and CDR2 (germline): MGHRA, YSYEKL. The CDR3 length is 16 residues. V shed 0 bases and J shed 0 bases, with 8 bases lying between them. CDR3 sequence (DNA): TGCGCCAGCAGCCAAGAAGCGGGTTCGAACACCGGGGAGCTGTTTTTT. This codes for CASSQEAGSNTGELFF.

The V gene is TRBV29-1, the J gene TRBJ2-7, with D possibly matching TRBD1 (6 bases). Germline V gene lookup returns CDR1 SQVTM and CDR2 ANQGSEA. V lost 4 bases to trimming and J lost 0 bases, with 16 bases between them. The CDR3 length is 15 residues. DNA for the CDR3: TGCAGCGTTGCGGACACCCAGGGGAGCTCCTACGAGCAGTACTTC. This codes for CSVADTQGSSYEQYF.

This clone was seen a few times. The chain uses TRBV27 and TRBJ1-5, with 8 positions matching TRBD1. With V trimmed by 0 bases and J by 4 bases, 5 bases remained unmatched. The CDR3 loop spans 16 amino acids. Germline assignment: CDR1 MNHEY and CDR2 SMNVEV (reference sequence). CDR3 residues: CASSLSFGTGNQPQHF. The CDR3 nucleotides are TGTGCCAGCAGTTTATCCTTCGGGACAGGTAATCAGCCCCAGCATTTT.

V gene TRBV15 combines with J gene TRBJ2-5, with D perhaps matching TRBD1 or TRBD2 (5 bases each). Trimming stripped 4 bases from V and 5 bases from J, with 20 bases between. Germline V CDR1 and CDR2: LNHNV, YYDKDF (reference sequence). This CDR3 region has 16 residues. CDR3 bases: TGTGCCACCAGCAAAAGACACCTGGGGTGGGACGAGACCCAGTACTTC. Translating gives CATSKRHLGWDETQYF.

V and J are TRBV25-1 and TRBJ1-2; weak D call: TRBD1 (6 bases). Trimming stripped 10 bases from V and 8 bases from J, with 20 bases between. Germline V lookup: CDR1 MGHDK, CDR2 SYGVNS. The CDR3 extends over 13 amino acids. CDR3 amino acids: CAKGGGPRGGYTF. As DNA, the CDR3 is TGTGCCAAGGGGGGGGGCCCCCGGGGCGGCTACACCTTC.

The genes are TRBV7-2 and TRBJ2-3; the D gene is possibly TRBD2 (5 bases). The ends were cut back, 4 bases at V and 3 bases at J, with 8 bases in the middle. The CDR3 has 13 amino acids. CDR1 is SGHTA and CDR2 is FQGNSA in the germline V gene. CDR3 DNA: TGTGCCAGCAGCTATACGGGAACAGATACGCAGTATTTT. Its protein is CASSYTGTDTQYF.

This rearrangement joins TRBV30 to TRBJ2-7; D may be TRBD2 (6 bases). In germline, CDR1 is GTSNPN, CDR2 SVGIG (reference sequence). The ends were cut back, 5 bases at V and 6 bases at J, with 17 bases in the middle. The CDR3 loop spans 13 amino acids. In nucleotides, the CDR3 is TGTGCCTGGGCCCCAATATCCGGGGGCGAGCAGTACTTC. Translation: CAWAPISGGEQYF.

The V call is TRBV6-6, the J call TRBJ1-1; D is undetermined. The CDR3 consists of 14 residues. V lost 3 bases, J lost 6 bases, and 14 bases lay in between. Germline CDR1 MNHNY, CDR2 SVGAGI (reference sequence). CDR3 bases: TGTGCCAGCAGTTATAATGAGGCAATGGCTGAAGCTTTCTTT. This gives the protein CASSYNEAMAEAFF.

The J gene is TRBJ2-3, the V gene TRBV5-5, with D possibly matching TRBD2 (7 bases). The CDR3 loop spans 14 amino acids. From germline, CDR1 is SGHKS and CDR2 YYEKEE (reference sequence). V lost 7 bases and J 4 bases, leaving 16 bases between the germline ends. The CDR3 is CASVTPGGSDTQYF. As DNA, the CDR3 is TGTGCCAGCGTAACCCCGGGGGGCTCAGATACGCAGTATTTT.

The rearrangement joins TRBV11-2 to TRBJ2-7; D gene unclear. Per the germline V gene, CDR1 is SGHAT and CDR2 is FQNNGV. V was cut by 4 bases and J by 4 bases, with 8 bases left in between. This CDR3 has 12 residues. CDR3 in DNA: TGTGCCAGCAGCTCACTTATTTACGAGCAGTACTTC. Encoded protein: CASSSLIYEQYF.

V is TRBV28 and J is TRBJ2-2, with D perhaps TRBD1 (5 bases). Germline CDR1 is MDHEN and CDR2 is SYDVKM. V was clipped by 6 bases and J by 6 bases, with 14 bases between them. The CDR3 runs 14 residues. The chain's CDR3 is CASRGQGRAGELFF. The CDR3 DNA reads as TGTGCCAGCAGGGGCCAGGGTCGTGCCGGGGAGCTGTTTTTT.

The chain has TRBV25-1 and TRBJ2-7, with D possibly being TRBD2 (6 bases). The ends were cut back, 1 base at V and 4 bases at J, with 14 bases in the middle. The CDR3 totals 15 residues. Germline V lookup: CDR1 MGHDK, CDR2 SYGVNS. This CDR3 is CASSEFRDGLYEQYF. DNA of the CDR3: TGTGCCAGCAGTGAATTCCGGGACGGACTATACGAGCAGTACTTC.

This rearrangement joins TRBV7-2 to TRBJ2-5; D might be TRBD2 (6 bases). Germline V gene sequence: CDR1 SGHTA, CDR2 FQGNSA. The CDR3 runs 13 residues. Trimming took off 3 bases at V and 5 bases at J, with 10 bases between the two ends. The CDR3 spells CASSFGRFETQYF. For the CDR3, the DNA is TGTGCCAGCAGCTTCGGGAGATTTGAGACCCAGTACTTC.

This chain joins TRBV7-6 and TRBJ1-1; 7 nucleotides match TRBD1. The J segment lost 2 bases and the V segment lost 3 bases, leaving 9 bases of the junction unmatched. The CDR3 contains 16 residues. CDR1 and CDR2 from the germline V gene are SGHVS and FNYEAQ. The CDR3, as DNA: TGTGCCAGCAGCTTGGCCCCGACAGGGATTAACACTGAAGCTTTCTTT. Translation gives CASSLAPTGINTEAFF.

V usage is TRBV5-1 and J usage is TRBJ1-1; D perhaps matches TRBD1 (6 bases). V lost 4 bases and J lost 6, with 16 bases in between. Per germline, CDR1 SGHRS and CDR2 YFSETQ. The CDR3 runs 14 residues. The CDR3 sequence: CASSRWGQGAEAFF. The CDR3 DNA follows: TGCGCCAGCAGCAGGTGGGGGCAAGGCGCTGAAGCTTTCTTT.

V usage is TRBV19 and J usage is TRBJ1-2; tentative D call: TRBD1 (5 bases). V dropped 4 bases and J dropped 8 bases, with 14 bases sitting between them. Germline lookup yields CDR1 LNHDA and CDR2 SQIVND (reference sequence). The CDR3 runs to 13 residues. The CDR3 loop is CASSRPWGNGYTF. DNA for the CDR3: TGTGCCAGTAGTAGACCCTGGGGCAACGGCTACACCTTC.

This sequence joins TRBV6-1 and TRBJ2-3; 9 positions match TRBD1. Germline loops: CDR1 MNHNS, CDR2 SASEGT. This CDR3 is built from 15 residues. V shed 6 bases and J 5 bases; nucleotides not matched to a gene: 9. The chain's CDR3 is CASRLVQGAGDTQYF. CDR3 bases: TGTGCCAGCAGATTAGTACAGGGGGCGGGAGATACGCAGTATTTT.

To note about this clone: It may be a read error: a sequence one base away is much more abundant. The V call is TRBV11-1, the J call TRBJ2-7; 10 bases are a match to TRBD2. The junction had 3 bases not matched to a gene; V was cut back by 0 bases and J by 4 bases. Germline V CDR1 and CDR2: SGHAT, FQDESV (reference sequence). CDR3 length: 15 amino acids. CDR3: CASSLARTSGYEQYF. The CDR3 DNA reads as TGTGCCAGCAGCTTAGCCCGGACTAGCGGTTACGAGCAGTACTTC.